Presented here are 24 T cell receptor beta chains from one specimen sequenced in a study of response to subunit inactivated influenza vaccine. TCRdb reprocessed the RT-PCR reads via MiXCR and lists one record per CDR3 protein. The sample holds approximately 700,000 distinct CDR3 sequences, less than 20% seen once. Source: PBMCs from blood, taken about 13 days after vaccination. These TCRs come from a man in his fifties who received an inactivated influenza vaccine.

This sequence joins TRBV12-3 or TRBV12-4 and TRBJ2-6, with 8 bases lining up with TRBD2. V shed 2 bases, J shed 3 bases, and the junction held 6 bases outside the gene matches. This CDR3 is built from 17 residues. This CDR3 reads CASSLYAGGSGANVLTF. For the CDR3, the DNA is TGTGCCAGCAGTTTATATGCGGGGGGTAGTGGGGCCAACGTCCTGACTTTC.

There are a few counts of this clonotype. The J gene is TRBJ1-1, the V gene TRBV4-3; no clear D. Germline assignment: CDR1 LGHNA and CDR2 YSLEER. The ends were cut back, 0 bases at V and 6 bases at J, with 14 bases in the middle. The CDR3 loop spans 15 amino acids. The CDR3 DNA sequence: TGCGCCAGCAGCCAAGATGCGTCCGGGTCGGCTGAAGCTTTCTTT. This encodes CASSQDASGSAEAFF.

This clonotype has ten or more counts. The V gene is TRBV6-2 or TRBV6-3, the J gene TRBJ2-7; TRBD2 is a possible D gene (6 bases). The length of the CDR3 is 15 residues. Germline values: CDR1 MNHEY, CDR2 SVGEGT. Trimming stripped 0 bases from V and 6 bases from J, with 15 bases between. In DNA, the CDR3 is TGTGCCAGCAGTTACTCCGCCTGGGGGGTTGTCGAGCAGTACTTC. Translating it yields CASSYSAWGVVEQYF.

The chain carries TRBV4-2 and TRBJ2-3, with 7 bases identical to TRBD2. V gave up 0 bases and J gave up 3 bases; unmatched junction bases: 12. The CDR3 has 18 amino acids. CDR1 is LGHNA, CDR2 YNFKEQ, per germline. For the CDR3, the DNA is TGTGCCAGCAGCCAAGAGTCAAATGGGAGGGGCCCAACAGATACGCAGTATTTT. This codes for CASSQESNGRGPTDTQYF.

This clonotype was observed a few times. This chain uses TRBV3-1 with TRBJ2-1, with 7 bases matching TRBD2. CDR1 and CDR2 (germline): LGHDT, YNNKEL (reference sequence). The CDR3 loop spans 17 amino acids. V shed 1 base and J 2 bases; nucleotides not matched to a gene: 8. CDR3 bases: TGTGCCAGCAGCCAAGGTCTGAGCGGGAACGCCTACAATGAGCAGTTCTTC. It yields the protein CASSQGLSGNAYNEQFF.

This clonotype has only a few counts. The chain combines TRBV20-1 with TRBJ2-7, with 9 positions matching TRBD2. V lost 0 bases and J lost 9; bases outside the gene matches: 9. Germline V gene sequence: CDR1 DFQATT, CDR2 SNEGSKA (reference sequence). The CDR3 extends over 14 amino acids. The DNA for the CDR3 is TGCAGTGCTAGAGAAGGCGGGAGGGGTACAGGGCAGTACTTC. Translation: CSAREGGRGTGQYF.

This rearrangement joins TRBV27 to TRBJ2-7; the D is unclear. CDR3 length: 13 residues. The germline gives CDR1 MNHEY, CDR2 SMNVEV (reference sequence). V lost 4 bases to trimming and J lost 4 bases, with 11 bases between them. The CDR3 nucleotides read TGTGCCAGCAGTTCTAGAATGGAGTACGAGCAGTACTTC. It translates to CASSSRMEYEQYF.

The chain has TRBV28 and TRBJ1-3, with 12 bases aligning to TRBD1. The CDR3 is 18 residues long. CDR1 is MDHEN and CDR2 is SYDVKM in the germline V gene. Trimming cost V 5 bases and J 2 bases; bases outside gene matches: 10. CDR3: CASSPGTGGLFPGNTIYF. DNA for the CDR3: TGTGCCAGCAGTCCGGGGACAGGGGGCCTATTCCCTGGAAACACCATATATTTT.

In this sample, this clonotype turned up a few times. V and J are TRBV3-1 and TRBJ2-7; D possibly corresponds to TRBD1 (5 bases). Trimming shortened V by 1 base and J by 3 bases, and 13 bases separated the two germline ends. Germline V lookup: CDR1 LGHDT, CDR2 YNNKEL (reference sequence). The CDR3 spans 15 residues. CDR3 sequence reads: CASSQAVDRHYEQYF. DNA of the CDR3: TGTGCCAGCAGCCAAGCGGTAGACAGACACTACGAGCAGTACTTC.

The chain uses TRBV12-3 or TRBV12-4 and TRBJ1-3; the D is unclear. V lost 6 bases to trimming and J lost 0 bases, with 9 bases between them. The CDR3 is 14 residues long. CDR3 DNA sequence: TGTGCCAGCAGCCCACATGGCTCTGGAAACACCATATATTTT. Its translation: CASSPHGSGNTIYF.

The V gene is TRBV30, the J gene TRBJ1-5; 7 nucleotides agree with TRBD1. The V segment lost 0 bases and the J segment 8 bases; nucleotides outside the gene matches: 4. CDR3 size: 13 residues. In germline, CDR1 is GTSNPN, CDR2 SVGIG (reference sequence). For the CDR3, the DNA is TGTGCCTGGAGTGTGGCAGGGGGTGAGCCCCAGCATTTT. This codes for CAWSVAGGEPQHF. The complete variable domain, with remaining parts taken from reference TRBV30 and TRBJ1-5, reads SQTIHQWPATLVQPVGSPLSLECTVEGTSNPNLYWYRQAAGRGLQLLFYSVGIGQISSEVPQNLSASRPQDRQFILSSKKLLLSDSGFYLCAWSVAGGEPQHFGDGTRLSIL.

This clonotype was counted many times. The chain has TRBV5-1 and TRBJ2-1; TRBD2 agrees at 7 bases. The CDR3 has 15 residues. Germline V CDR1 and CDR2: SGHRS, YFSETQ. V lost 4 bases, J lost 7 bases, and 11 bases stayed unmatched. In DNA, the CDR3 is TGCGCCAGCAGCCTTGGGGTCGGCGGGAGTAATGAGCAGTTCTTC. Its translation: CASSLGVGGSNEQFF.

The J gene is TRBJ2-5, the V gene TRBV11-2; TRBD2 aligns across 7 bases. This CDR3 is built from 14 residues. Germline CDR1 reads SGHAT; CDR2 reads FQNNGV. J lost 5 bases, V lost 1 base, and 4 bases had no gene match. CDR3 residues: CASSLGVRGETQYF. The DNA of the CDR3 is TGTGCCAGCAGCTTAGGGGTGCGGGGGGAGACCCAGTACTTC.

The V gene is TRBV2, the J gene TRBJ2-5; no reliable D call. Germline assignment: CDR1 SNHLY and CDR2 FYNNEI. The CDR3 contains 11 residues. V was shortened by 7 bases and J by 2 bases, with 5 bases between the two germline ends. In nucleotides, the CDR3 is TGTGCCAGCACGGTACAAGAGACCCAGTACTTC. It yields the protein CASTVQETQYF. Looking up the rest from reference TRBV2 and TRBJ2-5 gives the full variable domain: EPEVTQTPSHQVTQMGQEVILRCVPISNHLYFYWYRQILGQKVEFLVSFYNNEISEKSEIFDDQFSVERPDGSNFTLKIRSTKLEDSAMYFCASTVQETQYFGPGTRLLVL.

V gene TRBV10-3 combines with J gene TRBJ2-5, with 8 positions matching TRBD1. With 10 bases clipped from V and 2 bases from J, the junction kept 9 bases outside the gene matches. The CDR3 length is 14 residues. CDR1 is ENHRY and CDR2 is SYGVKD in the germline V gene. Here the CDR3 reads CATGQAEDQETQYF. As DNA, the CDR3 is TGTGCCACGGGACAGGCCGAGGATCAAGAGACCCAGTACTTC.

This clonotype was counted at least ten times. As DNA, the CDR3 is TGTGCCAGACCGGGACTAGCGGGAGGTGAGCAGTTCTTC. Amino acids: CARPGLAGGEQFF. V is TRBV27 and J is TRBJ2-1; 15 positions match TRBD2. Germline V gene lookup returns CDR1 MNHEY and CDR2 SMNVEV (reference sequence). This CDR3 region has 13 residues. Trimming at V came to 9 bases and at J to 9 bases, leaving 3 bases not matched to a gene.

V and J are TRBV7-7 and TRBJ2-5; 9 positions match TRBD2. Germline V gene sequence: CDR1 SSHAT, CDR2 FNYEAQ (reference sequence). The CDR3 is 14 residues long. Trimming took 5 bases from V and 4 from J; bases not matched to a gene: 5. Here the CDR3 reads CASSVLAGRETQYF. In nucleotides, the CDR3 is TGTGCCAGCAGCGTGCTAGCGGGACGAGAGACCCAGTACTTC.

This clonotype showed up just a few times. The CDR3 sequence: CSANRDTYEQYF. Here the CDR3 DNA reads TGCAGTGCAAACCGGGACACCTACGAGCAGTACTTC. The rearrangement links TRBV20-1 to TRBJ2-7; possibly TRBD1 for D (6 bases). V dropped 6 bases and J dropped 2 bases, with 11 bases sitting between them. Germline V gene sequence: CDR1 DFQATT, CDR2 SNEGSKA (reference sequence). The CDR3 sequence is 12 residues long.

V usage is TRBV7-6 and J usage is TRBJ2-7; 7 nucleotides align to TRBD2. The V and J ends lost 2 bases and 5 bases, in that order; junction bases with no gene match: 21. Per the germline V gene, CDR1 is SGHVS and CDR2 is FNYEAQ. The CDR3 length is 19 residues. The CDR3 coding sequence is TGTGCCAGCAGCTTAAAGGCTCTACAAGGGCTAGCGGACTACAACGAGCAGTACTTC. Translation: CASSLKALQGLADYNEQYF.

The chain has TRBV6-5 and TRBJ2-7, with TRBD2 identical over 8 bases. Per the germline V gene, CDR1 is MNHEY and CDR2 is SVGAGI. This CDR3 region has 15 residues. The ends lost 1 base at V and 3 bases at J; junction bases unmatched: 5. Written as DNA, the CDR3 is TGTGCCAGCAGTTACTACGGGGGGGCGGACTACGAGCAGTACTTC. It is translated as CASSYYGGADYEQYF.

This clonotype occurred a few times. The CDR3 here is CASSQGLAGGPGETQYF. The CDR3 DNA is TGTGCCAGCAGCCAAGGACTAGCGGGGGGGCCCGGTGAGACCCAGTACTTC. This sequence joins TRBV3-1 and TRBJ2-5, with 14 bases fitting TRBD2. The germline CDR1 and CDR2 sequences are LGHDT and YNNKEL (reference sequence). The V gene end was trimmed by 1 base and the J gene end by 5 bases; junction bases not matched to a gene: 6. The CDR3 is made up of 17 amino acids.

The chain couples TRBV20-1 to TRBJ1-1; 8 bases line up with TRBD1. This CDR3 is 12 amino acids long. Germline CDR1 DFQATT, CDR2 SNEGSKA (reference sequence). V was pared by 4 bases and J by 10 bases, with 8 bases of the junction left unmatched. The CDR3: CSATRTGSPAFF. In nucleotides, the CDR3 is TGCAGTGCTACCAGGACAGGGAGTCCAGCTTTCTTT.

In its sample, this clonotype was seen a few times. The V call is TRBV29-1, the J call TRBJ1-2; D not resolved. Trimming removed 1 base from V and 1 base from J, with 16 bases in between. The CDR3 is 16 amino acids. Per germline, CDR1 SQVTM and CDR2 ANQGSEA. The DNA for the CDR3 is TGCAGCGTTGAAGGTCCGCAGCACCGAAATAACTATGGCTACACCTTC. It encodes CSVEGPQHRNNYGYTF.

V and J are TRBV20-1 and TRBJ2-2, with 9 nucleotides matching TRBD2. The CDR3 covers 15 residues. CDR1 and CDR2 (germline): DFQATT, SNEGSKA (reference sequence). Germline trimming cut 6 bases from V and 2 bases from J; bases unmatched to any gene: 7. CDR3 amino acids: CSAKPGTSNTGELFF. The CDR3 nucleotides read TGCAGTGCAAAACCCGGGACTAGCAACACCGGGGAGCTGTTTTTT.